The T cell receptor beta chain described here comes from a study of a mutant IDH1 vaccine in newly diagnosed glioma. J gave up 3 bases and V 5 bases, and 3 bases lay outside the gene matches. The CDR3 runs 13 residues. Germline CDR1 and CDR2: MNHNY and SVGAGI (reference sequence). This clone appeared a few times. Antigen specificity is unknown. Only in-frame clones appear in the TCRdb table, and some are missing; sequencing was by immunoSEQ multiplex PCR. The sample has under 70,000 clones, 75% to 90% seen once; the top ten hold 13%. Specified time point: week 23, last vaccination. Topical imiquimod accompanied each vaccine dose, which consisted of 300 ug of mutant IDH1 20-mer peptide.

This sequence joins TRBV6-6 and TRBJ1-1; the match to TRBD1 covers 7 bases. The TCR originated in a young man with glioma. Sample: PBMCs, taken from a glioma patient whose treatment included an IDH1 peptide vaccine. As DNA, the CDR3 is TGTGCCAGCAGTAGACAGGGCGACACTGAAGCTTTCTTT. This codes for CASSRQGDTEAFF.